Below, 23 T cell receptor beta chains from the same sample are listed, as sequenced in a study of T cell changes during pregnancy in multiple sclerosis. The table came from immunoSEQ multiplex PCR; TCRdb's copy has only in-frame clones and leaves some out. The table shows over 35,000 clones, with nearly 90% occurring only once. Sequences were derived from CD4+ T cells from peripheral blood mononuclear cells, sampled in the first trimester of pregnancy. These receptors all stem from a female donor with multiple sclerosis, enrolled in a pregnancy study.

CDR3 amino acids: CATSNGQGFHEQYF. CDR3 DNA: TGTGCCACCTCTAACGGACAGGGTTTCCACGAGCAGTACTTC. The chain carries TRBV25-1 and TRBJ2-7, with 8 bases lining up with TRBD1. Germline trimming cut 10 bases from V and 5 bases from J; bases unmatched to any gene: 13. Germline V gene lookup returns CDR1 MGHDK and CDR2 SYGVNS. This CDR3 is 14 amino acids long.

CDR3 protein: CASLQETQYF. The CDR3 DNA follows: TGTGCCAGCTTACAAGAGACCCAGTACTTC. The chain carries TRBV6-1 and TRBJ2-5; the D is unclear. V lost 8 bases, J lost 2 bases, and 3 bases lay in between. The CDR3 contains 10 residues. From germline, CDR1 is MNHNS and CDR2 SASEGT.

V and J are TRBV29-1 and TRBJ2-3, with D tentatively TRBD2 (5 bases). CDR1 is SQVTM and CDR2 is ANQGSEA in the germline V gene. V was clipped by 4 bases and J by 2 bases, with 10 bases between them. The CDR3 consists of 13 residues. The CDR3 sequence is CSVGLPDTDTQYF. The DNA of the CDR3 is TGCAGCGTTGGACTACCAGACACAGATACGCAGTATTTT.

The gene calls are TRBV19 and TRBJ1-5, with D maybe TRBD1 (6 bases). Trimming left V 7 bases short and J 5 bases short, with 12 bases between. The CDR3 has 13 amino acids. Germline V CDR1 and CDR2: LNHDA, SQIVND (reference sequence). CDR3 loop: CASNYREHQPQHF. CDR3 bases: TGTGCCAGTAACTACAGGGAACATCAGCCCCAGCATTTT. The full variable domain, rest sourced from reference TRBV19 and TRBJ1-5, is DGGITQSPKYLFRKEGQNVTLSCEQNLNHDAMYWYRQDPGQGLRLIYYSQIVNDFQKGDIAEGYSVSREKKESFPLTVTSAQKNPTAFYLCASNYREHQPQHFGDGTRLSIL.

The V gene is TRBV28, the J gene TRBJ1-1; D gene ambiguous. The V gene lost 2 bases and the J gene lost 0 bases, with 7 bases spanning the gap. This CDR3 contains 14 residues. Germline CDR1 is MDHEN and CDR2 is SYDVKM. CDR3 nucleotide sequence: TGTGCCAGCAGTTTAACCAGGCTGAACACTGAAGCTTTCTTT. Residues: CASSLTRLNTEAFF.

This sequence joins TRBV14 and TRBJ2-5; unclear D gene. Germline CDR1 is SGHDN and CDR2 is FVKESK. CDR3 length: 12 residues. The V end lost 2 bases, the J end lost 5 bases, and 6 bases lay between the germline ends. DNA for the CDR3: TGTGCCAGCAGCCAATACTGGGAGACCCAGTACTTC. It translates to CASSQYWETQYF.

The chain has TRBV2 and TRBJ2-1, with a tentative D call TRBD2 (6 bases). The CDR3 is 15 amino acids. The V gene lost 10 bases and the J gene lost 3 bases, with 19 bases spanning the gap. Germline-derived CDR1 and CDR2 are SNHLY and FYNNEI. In DNA, the CDR3 is TGTGCCATCAGCCACCGGGAGTTCGTCTACAATGAGCAGTTCTTC. The encoded protein is CAISHREFVYNEQFF.

The chain carries TRBV5-6 and TRBJ2-7, with a tentative D call TRBD2 (6 bases). The germline V and J ends were trimmed by 0 bases and 0 bases, with 10 bases remaining between them. The CDR3 spans 15 residues. CDR1 and CDR2 (germline): SGHDT, YYEEEE. CDR3 sequence (DNA): TGTGCCAGCAGCTTGGGGGCAGCGGGCTCCTACGAGCAGTACTTC. Protein: CASSLGAAGSYEQYF. Supplemented by reference TRBV5-6 and TRBJ2-7, the full variable domain reads DAGVTQSPTHLIKTRGQQVTLRCSPKSGHDTVSWYQQALGQGPQFIFQYYEEEERQRGNFPDRFSGHQFPNYSSELNVNALLLGDSALYLCASSLGAAGSYEQYFGPGTRLTVT.

The chain has TRBV4-2 and TRBJ1-5; D gene unclear. V was cut by 5 bases and J by 0 bases, with 14 bases left in between. The CDR3 runs to 16 residues. The germline V gene has CDR1 LGHNA and CDR2 YNFKEQ. The CDR3 DNA reads TGTGCCAGCAGCGGAGAAGTGATTTTTAGCAATCAGCCCCAGCATTTT. Its translation: CASSGEVIFSNQPQHF.

The chain recombines TRBV11-3 with TRBJ2-3, with 8 bases matching TRBD2. V shed 2 bases and J 6 bases; nucleotides not matched to a gene: 4. CDR3 size: 14 residues. The germline V gene encodes CDR1 SGHNT and CDR2 YENEEA. CDR3 in amino acids: CASSLQAGVDTQYF. The CDR3 coding sequence is TGTGCCAGCAGCTTACAAGCGGGAGTGGATACGCAGTATTTT.

The rearrangement links TRBV5-6 to TRBJ1-1; weak D call: TRBD1 (6 bases). Germline V lookup: CDR1 SGHDT, CDR2 YYEEEE. This CDR3 is 14 amino acids long. Between the trimmed V and J ends, which lost 2 bases and 12 bases, there was a span of 20 bases. Written as DNA, the CDR3 is TGTGCCAGCAGCTTACTTGACAGGCCAGCTGAGCCTTTCTTT. Amino acids: CASSLLDRPAEPFF. The full variable domain, with the rest looked up from reference TRBV5-6 and TRBJ1-1, is DAGVTQSPTHLIKTRGQQVTLRCSPKSGHDTVSWYQQALGQGPQFIFQYYEEEERQRGNFPDRFSGHQFPNYSSELNVNALLLGDSALYLCASSLLDRPAEPFFGQGTRLTVV.

This clone was counted only a few times. V gene TRBV5-6 combines with J gene TRBJ1-2, with D possibly being TRBD1 (6 bases). The CDR3 sequence is 17 residues long. V shed 2 bases and J shed 1 base, with 18 bases lying between them. Germline V lookup: CDR1 SGHDT, CDR2 YYEEEE. The CDR3 reads CASSFTGSWSNNYGYTF. In DNA, the CDR3 is TGTGCCAGCAGCTTCACAGGGTCTTGGTCTAATAACTATGGCTACACCTTC.

The chain employs TRBV2 and TRBJ1-5; perhaps TRBD1 as D (6 bases). CDR3 length: 13 residues. V was cut by 7 bases and J by 7 bases, with 14 bases left in between. Germline V lookup: CDR1 SNHLY, CDR2 FYNNEI. CDR3 in amino acids: CASKRGGGQPQHF. The CDR3 coding sequence is TGTGCCAGCAAGAGGGGGGGCGGACAGCCCCAGCATTTT.

The CDR3 DNA reads as TGTGCCAGCAGCCAAGATTTTACGGCGGCGGGCTACACCTTC. Translating it yields CASSQDFTAAGYTF. The chain has TRBV14 and TRBJ1-2; no reliable D call. There are 14 residues in the CDR3. The V and J ends lost 0 bases and 8 bases respectively, with 13 bases between them. Germline V gives CDR1 SGHDN, CDR2 FVKESK.

This clone was observed once. The chain is built from TRBV18 and TRBJ1-1; D may be TRBD1 (5 bases). Trimming pared 4 bases from V and 3 bases from J, leaving 15 bases between. Per germline, CDR1 KGHSH and CDR2 LQKENI. There are 15 residues in the CDR3. The CDR3 region has the DNA TGTGCCAGCTCACTTTTTCAGGGCAGGGACACTGAAGCTTTCTTT. This gives the protein CASSLFQGRDTEAFF.

This chain's CDR3 is CASRKTGTVVGPLHF. In DNA, the CDR3 is TGCGCCAGCAGAAAAACCGGGACAGTCGTAGGACCCCTCCACTTT. The chain employs TRBV5-1 and TRBJ1-6, with TRBD1 matching over 7 bases. V lost 5 bases and J lost 12; bases outside the gene matches: 14. The CDR3 has 15 residues. Germline V gene lookup returns CDR1 SGHRS and CDR2 YFSETQ.

This sequence joins TRBV7-9 and TRBJ1-1; D is unclear. V was cut by 4 bases and J by 4 bases, with 13 bases left in between. The CDR3 spans 14 residues. Germline V gene lookup returns CDR1 SEHNR and CDR2 FQNEAQ (reference sequence). CDR3 bases: TGTGCCAGCAGCTCCCTCGGGGATGGCACTGAAGCTTTCTTT. This gives the protein CASSSLGDGTEAFF.

The V gene is TRBV19, the J gene TRBJ2-1, with TRBD2 as a possible D gene (6 bases). CDR1 is LNHDA, CDR2 SQIVND, per germline (reference sequence). V was shortened by 6 bases and J by 1 base, with 10 bases between the two germline ends. This CDR3 comprises 14 residues. CDR3 region: CASRVGGSYNEQFF. As DNA, the CDR3 is TGTGCCAGTAGAGTGGGGGGATCCTACAATGAGCAGTTCTTC.

This clone appeared a single time. The chain carries TRBV28 and TRBJ1-2; 7 nucleotides agree with TRBD1. Germline V gives CDR1 MDHEN, CDR2 SYDVKM. CDR3 length equals 16 residues. Trimming at V came to 3 bases and at J to 6 bases, leaving 13 bases not matched to a gene. DNA of the CDR3: TGTGCCAGCAGTTTCATAAATGTGGTAGGGGGCCATGGCTACACCTTC. It is translated as CASSFINVVGGHGYTF.

The CDR3 region has the DNA TGCAGCGTTTTGGTAGCGGGGAACACCGGGGAGCTGTTTTTT. Protein: CSVLVAGNTGELFF. J is TRBJ2-2 and V is TRBV29-1; 7 bases are a match to TRBD2. The CDR3 spans 14 residues. Germline CDR1 SQVTM, CDR2 ANQGSEA. V lost 5 bases and J lost 1; bases outside the gene matches: 4.

In DNA, the CDR3 is TGTGCCAGCAGCACCGCCGGGACTAGCGGGGGTTACAATGAGCAGTTCTTC. As protein: CASSTAGTSGGYNEQFF. The chain joins TRBV5-6 to TRBJ2-1; 14 positions match TRBD2. J gave up 4 bases and V 4 bases, and 7 bases lay outside the gene matches. CDR1 is SGHDT and CDR2 is YYEEEE in the germline V gene. The CDR3 runs 17 residues. Based on the CDR3 plus reference TRBV5-6 and TRBJ2-1, the full variable domain is DAGVTQSPTHLIKTRGQQVTLRCSPKSGHDTVSWYQQALGQGPQFIFQYYEEEERQRGNFPDRFSGHQFPNYSSELNVNALLLGDSALYLCASSTAGTSGGYNEQFFGPGTRLTVL.

The V gene is TRBV12-5, the J gene TRBJ2-1; the D is unclear. This CDR3 is 12 amino acids long. Germline-derived CDR1 and CDR2 are LGHNT and FRNRAP. V dropped 1 base and J dropped 8 bases, with 6 bases sitting between them. CDR3 nucleotide sequence: TGTGCTAGTGGTTTGGACGCGGATGAGCAGTTCTTC. Translation gives CASGLDADEQFF.

The chain carries TRBV9 and TRBJ1-3; D gene ambiguous. Germline values: CDR1 SGDLS, CDR2 YYNGEE. There are 13 residues in the CDR3. V was trimmed by 4 bases and J by 4 bases, leaving 9 bases between them. CDR3 sequence reads: CASSSHLGNTIYF. The CDR3 nucleotides are TGTGCCAGCAGCTCACACCTCGGAAACACCATATATTTT.